Included here is one T cell receptor (beta chain) sequence, with context. The source of the sample is a study of early T cells in non-severe SARS-CoV-2 infection. Study-wide context: Chains stayed unpaired after sequencing of bulk RNA from unsorted whole blood.

Germline CDR1 is SEHNR and CDR2 is FQNEAQ (reference sequence). The CDR3 totals 16 residues. The V gene end was trimmed by 3 bases and the J gene end by 2 bases; junction bases not matched to a gene: 10. In the library, individual cDNA molecules carried attached unique molecular identifiers. TCRdb ran MiXCR on the 5' RACE reads and lists one entry per CDR3 protein. The sample consists of about 50,000 distinct CDR3 sequences, more than 5.5% of them appearing once. The source material was whole blood, sampled at baseline. The clonotype was recovered from an adult who was a healthcare worker with PCR-confirmed SARS-CoV-2 infection or an uninfected control (not recorded which). The rearrangement joins TRBV7-9 to TRBJ2-7; 7 bases map to TRBD1. CDR3 nucleotides: TGTGCCAGCAGCTTCCCGGCCCGGGACAGAACCTACGAGCAGTACTTC. It codes for CASSFPARDRTYEQYF.